The 17 T cell receptor beta chains below all came from one sample that was sequenced in a study of blood T cells in healthy people across ages. Using a J-beta primer mix together with a sample-barcoded 5' primer, a second PCR was run for roughly 7 to 11 cycles. One entry per CDR3 protein results from TCRdb running MiXCR on the 5' RACE reads. The repertoire has nearly 800,000 distinct CDR3 sequences, roughly 25% of them found once; the top ten carry 3% to 4%. These same records also appear under a second study, on T cells of mothers and their children.

What was sequenced was blood. These TCRs come from a boy under 18 in good health.

This clonotype is a singleton in its sample. A junction boundary mismatches the germline segment, possibly from a read error. V and J are TRBV5-1 and TRBJ2-3, with D perhaps assigned TRBD1 or TRBD2 (5 bases each). Germline CDR1 and CDR2: SGHRS and YFSETQ. The CDR3 is 16 amino acids. CDR3 nucleotides: TGCGCCAGCAGCCGAGGACTTTCCCCTAGCACAGGTACGCAGTATTTT. Translation gives CASSRGLSPSTGTQYF. The variable domain in full, completed from reference TRBV5-1 and TRBJ2-3, reads KAGVTQTPRYLIKTRGQQVTLSCSPISGHRSVSWYQQTPGQGLQFLFEYFSETQRNKGNFPGRFSGRQFSNSRSEMNVSTLELGDSALYLCASSRGLSPSTGTQYFGPGTRLTVL.

This chain joins TRBV9 and TRBJ2-5, with 8 nucleotides matching TRBD2. The J call may be mistaken, given a closer DNA end match to TRBJ2-1. Germline CDR1 and CDR2: SGDLS and YYNGEE. The CDR3 runs to 18 residues. The CDR3 bases are TGTGCCAGCAGCGCGCGACTATCGTTTAGCGGGACCTACAATGAGCAGTTCTTC. Its protein is CASSARLSFSGTYNEQFF.

This clonotype was observed a few times. V is TRBV27 and J is TRBJ2-1; the match to TRBD1 covers 9 bases. Trimming at V came to 0 bases and at J to 7 bases, leaving 4 bases not matched to a gene. Germline V gene sequence: CDR1 MNHEY, CDR2 SMNVEV (reference sequence). CDR3 size: 15 residues. CDR3 in amino acids: CASSLSGQGGNEQFF. In nucleotides, the CDR3 is TGTGCCAGCAGTTTATCGGGACAGGGTGGGAATGAGCAGTTCTTC.

This rearrangement joins TRBV20-1 to TRBJ2-5; D possibly corresponds to TRBD1 (8 bases). The V gene lost 2 bases and the J gene lost 0 bases, with 13 bases spanning the gap. The CDR3 totals 15 residues. From germline, CDR1 is DFQATT and CDR2 SNEGSKA (reference sequence). This CDR3 reads CSARRQGTNQETQYF. CDR3 DNA: TGCAGTGCTAGACGACAGGGGACTAACCAAGAGACCCAGTACTTC.

A few counts support this clonotype. The chain employs TRBV25-1 and TRBJ1-1; D may be TRBD1 (5 bases). The germline V gene has CDR1 MGHDK and CDR2 SYGVNS. This CDR3 is 15 amino acids long. V was cut by 4 bases and J by 9 bases, with 21 bases left in between. CDR3 sequence (DNA): TGTGCCAGCAGTGGGGGTACAGGACTGCAGAAGAAAGCTTTCTTT. Translation: CASSGGTGLQKKAFF.

This clonotype was counted a few times. The chain has TRBV6-1 and TRBJ2-1, with D uncertain. The DNA end is more similar to TRBJ2-5, so the J call may be wrong. CDR1 and CDR2 (germline): MNHNS, SASEGT. The CDR3 loop spans 16 amino acids. CDR3 bases: TGTGCCAGCAGTGGTGATATCCACGCTCCCCGGGAGACCCAGTACTTC. Translating it yields CASSGDIHAPRETQYF.

This clonotype was found many times. V and J are TRBV27 and TRBJ2-7; D remains unclear. CDR1 and CDR2 (germline): MNHEY, SMNVEV (reference sequence). The ends were cut back, 8 bases at V and 4 bases at J, with 15 bases in the middle. This CDR3 contains 13 residues. CDR3 sequence: CASRLGVGYEQYF. The CDR3 DNA follows: TGTGCCAGCCGACTCGGAGTGGGTTACGAGCAGTACTTC.

In this sample, this clonotype turned up a few times. The chain links TRBV5-4 to TRBJ2-2, with unresolved D. The CDR3 sequence is 16 residues long. From germline, CDR1 is SGHNT and CDR2 YYREEE (reference sequence). Trimming left V 3 bases short and J 5 bases short, with 17 bases between. The CDR3 region has the DNA TGTGCCAGCAGCTCTGCGAATTCACAACAGACCGGGGAGCTGTTTTTT. Protein: CASSSANSQQTGELFF.

This chain links TRBV18 with TRBJ2-3; D is possibly TRBD1 or TRBD2 (6 bases each). This CDR3 comprises 19 residues. V was cut by 3 bases and J by 5 bases, with 27 bases left in between. Germline CDR1 reads KGHSH; CDR2 reads LQKENI. Here the CDR3 DNA reads TGTGCCAGCTCACCGAGAACCGGGGGCAGGGCTCCTCGTGGAGATACGCAGTATTTT. Its protein product is CASSPRTGGRAPRGDTQYF. Supplemented by reference TRBV18 and TRBJ2-3, the full variable domain reads NAGVMQNPRHLVRRRGQEARLRCSPMKGHSHVYWYRQLPEEGLKFMVYLQKENIIDESGMPKERFSAEFPKEGPSILRIQQVVRGDSAAYFCASSPRTGGRAPRGDTQYFGPGTRLTVL.

The sample holds a few counts of this clonotype. The conserved closing phenylalanine or tryptophan is absent in this CDR3, likely reflecting a read error. V gene TRBV28 combines with J gene TRBJ1-5; tentative D call: TRBD1 (5 bases). The ends were cut back, 10 bases at V and 5 bases at J, with 15 bases in the middle. CDR1 is MDHEN and CDR2 is SYDVKM in the germline V gene. This CDR3 is built from 13 residues. The CDR3 sequence: CATREGRDQPQHL. As DNA, the CDR3 is TGTGCCACCCGGGAGGGGAGGGATCAGCCCCAGCATCTT.

This clonotype turned up a few times. The chain is built from TRBV7-2 and TRBJ2-2, with TRBD1 identical over 7 bases. This CDR3 is built from 16 residues. The J segment lost 6 bases and the V segment lost 1 base, leaving 8 bases of the junction unmatched. Germline V gene lookup returns CDR1 SGHTA and CDR2 FQGNSA. CDR3 bases: TGTGCCAGCAGCTTAGGCCAGGGGGAGTCCGCCGGGGAGCTGTTTTTT. Translating gives CASSLGQGESAGELFF. The variable domain in full, completed from reference TRBV7-2 and TRBJ2-2, reads GAGVSQSPSNKVTEKGKDVELRCDPISGHTALYWYRQSLGQGLEFLIYFQGNSAPDKSGLPSDRFSAERTGGSVSTLTIQRTQQEDSAVYLCASSLGQGESAGELFFGEGSRLTVL.

This clonotype was observed at least ten times. The chain has TRBV29-1 and TRBJ1-2; 7 nucleotides line up with TRBD1. Germline values: CDR1 SQVTM, CDR2 ANQGSEA. V shed 6 bases and J 4 bases; nucleotides not matched to a gene: 5. This CDR3 spans 12 amino acids. CDR3 loop: CSVDRAGYGYTF. The CDR3 DNA reads as TGCAGCGTCGACAGGGCAGGCTATGGCTACACCTTC.

This clonotype has just a few counts. The chain uses TRBV6-1 and TRBJ2-5; D tentatively fits TRBD1 or TRBD2 (5 bases each). The J call is doubtful: the DNA matches TRBJ2-1 better. CDR1 and CDR2 from the germline V gene are MNHNS and SASEGT. This CDR3 contains 15 residues. The CDR3 nucleotides read TGTGCCAGCAGTGAAGTTTTGGGGGAGTGGGGTGAGCAGTTCTTC. It codes for CASSEVLGEWGEQFF.

This clonotype was observed a handful of times. V gene TRBV7-9 combines with J gene TRBJ2-7; 12 nucleotides match TRBD2. The CDR3 has 14 amino acids. V trimming: 6 bases; J trimming: 5 bases; junction bases outside the gene matches: 5. CDR1 is SEHNR and CDR2 is FQNEAQ in the germline V gene (reference sequence). CDR3 in amino acids: CASSGLAGTHEQYF. The CDR3, as DNA: TGTGCCAGCAGTGGACTAGCGGGGACCCACGAGCAGTACTTC.

The rearrangement joins TRBV29-1 to TRBJ1-2, with no clear D. V lost 4 bases, J lost 2 bases, and 11 bases lay in between. This CDR3 comprises 13 residues. Germline V gene sequence: CDR1 SQVTM, CDR2 ANQGSEA. The CDR3 DNA follows: TGCAGCGTTGTAGAGAGGGAGAACTATGGCTACACCTTC. This codes for CSVVERENYGYTF. Looking up the rest from reference TRBV29-1 and TRBJ1-2 gives the full variable domain: SAVISQKPSRDICQRGTSLTIQCQVDSQVTMMFWYRQQPGQSLTLIATANQGSEATYESGFVIDKFPISRPNLTFSTLTVSNMSPEDSSIYLCSVVERENYGYTFGSGTRLTVV.

This clonotype showed up many times. The junction does not match germline at one end; this may be a read error. The rearrangement joins TRBV7-2 to TRBJ2-7; unclear D gene. Germline CDR1 reads SGHTA; CDR2 reads FQGNSA. The CDR3 extends over 14 amino acids. Here the CDR3 DNA reads TGTGCCAGCAGTTTAGAGGCGCTCTCCTACGAGCAGTACTTC. Protein: CASSLEALSYEQYF.

This clonotype was seen a handful of times. V gene TRBV5-1 combines with J gene TRBJ2-4; 9 nucleotides agree with TRBD1. With V trimmed by 6 bases and J by 1 base, 14 bases remained unmatched. Germline-derived CDR1 and CDR2 are SGHRS and YFSETQ. This CDR3 comprises 18 residues. CDR3 loop: CASILETGGGFAKNIQYF. In DNA form, the CDR3 reads TGCGCCAGCATCCTTGAAACAGGGGGCGGATTTGCCAAAAACATTCAGTACTTC.